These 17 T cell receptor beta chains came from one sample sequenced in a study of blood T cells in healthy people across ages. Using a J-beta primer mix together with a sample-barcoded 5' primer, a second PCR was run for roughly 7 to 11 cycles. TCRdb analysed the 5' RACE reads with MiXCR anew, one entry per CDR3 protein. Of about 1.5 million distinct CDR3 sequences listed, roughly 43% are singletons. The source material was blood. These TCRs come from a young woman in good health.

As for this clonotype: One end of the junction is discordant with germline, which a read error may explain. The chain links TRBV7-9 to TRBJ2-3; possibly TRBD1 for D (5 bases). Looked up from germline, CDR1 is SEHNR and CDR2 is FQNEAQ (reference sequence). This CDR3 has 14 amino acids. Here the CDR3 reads CAISLQAITDTQYF. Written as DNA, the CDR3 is TGTGCCATCAGCTTACAGGCCATCACAGATACGCAGTATTTT. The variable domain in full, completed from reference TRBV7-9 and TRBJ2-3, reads DTGVSQNPRHKITKRGQNVTFRCDPISEHNRLYWYRQTLGQGPEFLTYFQNEAQLEKSRLLSDRFSAERPKGSFSTLEIQRTEQGDSAMYLCAISLQAITDTQYFGPGTRLTVL.

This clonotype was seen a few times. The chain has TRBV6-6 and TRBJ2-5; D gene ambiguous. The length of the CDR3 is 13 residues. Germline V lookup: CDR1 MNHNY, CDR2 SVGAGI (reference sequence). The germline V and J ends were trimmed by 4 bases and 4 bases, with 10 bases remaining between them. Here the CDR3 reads CASSWPATETQYF. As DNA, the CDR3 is TGTGCCAGCAGTTGGCCAGCTACAGAGACCCAGTACTTC.

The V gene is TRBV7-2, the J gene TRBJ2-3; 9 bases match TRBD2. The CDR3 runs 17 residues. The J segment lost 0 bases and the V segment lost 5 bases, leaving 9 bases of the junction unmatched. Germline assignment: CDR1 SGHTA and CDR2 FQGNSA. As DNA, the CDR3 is TGTGCCAGCAGCCCCGGGTGGCGGGGGGGAAGCACAGATACGCAGTATTTT. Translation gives CASSPGWRGGSTDTQYF.

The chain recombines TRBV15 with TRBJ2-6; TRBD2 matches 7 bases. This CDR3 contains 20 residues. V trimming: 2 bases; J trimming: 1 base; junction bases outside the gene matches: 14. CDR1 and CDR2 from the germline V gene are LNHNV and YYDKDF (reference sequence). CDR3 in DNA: TGTGCCACCAGCAGAATGAAGATGGGGGGGTCCGATTCTGGGGCCAACGTCCTGACTTTC. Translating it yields CATSRMKMGGSDSGANVLTF.

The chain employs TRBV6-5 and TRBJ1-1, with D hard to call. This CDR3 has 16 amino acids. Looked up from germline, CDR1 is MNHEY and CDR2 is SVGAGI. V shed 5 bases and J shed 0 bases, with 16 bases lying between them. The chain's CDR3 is CASSPVLRTLNTEAFF. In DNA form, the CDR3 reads TGTGCCAGCAGTCCTGTATTACGGACGCTGAACACTGAAGCTTTCTTT.

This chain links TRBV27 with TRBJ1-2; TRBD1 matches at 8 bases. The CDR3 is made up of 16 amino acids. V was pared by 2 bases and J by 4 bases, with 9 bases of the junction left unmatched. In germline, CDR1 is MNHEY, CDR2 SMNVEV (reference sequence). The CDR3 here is CASSLGPQGAGYGYTF. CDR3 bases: TGTGCCAGCAGTTTAGGTCCGCAGGGGGCGGGCTATGGCTACACCTTC.

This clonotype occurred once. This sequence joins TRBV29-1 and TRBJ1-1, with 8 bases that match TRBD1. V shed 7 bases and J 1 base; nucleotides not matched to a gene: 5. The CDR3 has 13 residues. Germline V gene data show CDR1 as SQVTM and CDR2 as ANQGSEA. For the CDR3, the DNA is TGCAGCGCTGACAGGGGTCAGAACACTGAAGCTTTCTTT. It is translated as CSADRGQNTEAFF.

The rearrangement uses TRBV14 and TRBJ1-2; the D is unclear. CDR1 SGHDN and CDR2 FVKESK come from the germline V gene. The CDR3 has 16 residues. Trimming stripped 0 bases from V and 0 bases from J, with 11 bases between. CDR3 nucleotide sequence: TGTGCCAGCAGCCAAGATATCGAACAAGCTAACTATGGCTACACCTTC. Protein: CASSQDIEQANYGYTF.

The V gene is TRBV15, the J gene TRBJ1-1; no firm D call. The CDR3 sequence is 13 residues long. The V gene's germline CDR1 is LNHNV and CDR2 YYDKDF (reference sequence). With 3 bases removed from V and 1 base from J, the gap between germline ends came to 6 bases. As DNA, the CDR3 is TGTGCCACCAGCAGGGCGGGGAACACTGAAGCTTTCTTT. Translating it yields CATSRAGNTEAFF.

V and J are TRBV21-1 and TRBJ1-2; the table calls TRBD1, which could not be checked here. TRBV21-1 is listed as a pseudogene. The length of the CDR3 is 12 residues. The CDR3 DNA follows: TGTGCCAGCAGCAAAAGAAGGGGCGGCTACACCTTC. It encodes CASSKRRGGYTF.

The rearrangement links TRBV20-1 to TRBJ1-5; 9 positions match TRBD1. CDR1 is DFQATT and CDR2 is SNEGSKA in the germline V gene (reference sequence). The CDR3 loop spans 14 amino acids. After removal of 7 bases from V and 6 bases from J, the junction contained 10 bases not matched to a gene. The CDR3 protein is CSGLQGAGIQPQHF. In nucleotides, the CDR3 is TGCAGTGGCCTACAGGGGGCGGGTATTCAGCCCCAGCATTTT.

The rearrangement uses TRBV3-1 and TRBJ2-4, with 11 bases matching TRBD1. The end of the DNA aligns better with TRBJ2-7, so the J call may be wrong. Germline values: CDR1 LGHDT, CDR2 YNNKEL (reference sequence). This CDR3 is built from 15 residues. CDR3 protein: CASRPGTGGFYEQYF. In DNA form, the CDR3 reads TGTGCCAGCAGGCCCGGGACAGGGGGTTTCTACGAGCAGTACTTC.

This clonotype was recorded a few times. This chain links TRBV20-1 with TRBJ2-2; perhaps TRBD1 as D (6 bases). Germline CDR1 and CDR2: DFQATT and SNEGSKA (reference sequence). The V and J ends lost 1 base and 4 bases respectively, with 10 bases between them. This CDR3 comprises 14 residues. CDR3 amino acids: CSARAGQSTGELFF. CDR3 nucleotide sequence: TGCAGTGCTAGAGCTGGACAGTCCACCGGGGAGCTGTTTTTT.

The CDR3 reads CSARDHSTSAQETQYF. The CDR3 nucleotides are TGCAGTGCTAGAGACCACTCGACTAGCGCACAAGAGACCCAGTACTTC. This sequence joins TRBV20-1 and TRBJ2-5; 8 nucleotides line up with TRBD2. Germline CDR1 DFQATT, CDR2 SNEGSKA (reference sequence). V shed 0 bases and J 2 bases; nucleotides not matched to a gene: 8. This CDR3 region has 16 residues.

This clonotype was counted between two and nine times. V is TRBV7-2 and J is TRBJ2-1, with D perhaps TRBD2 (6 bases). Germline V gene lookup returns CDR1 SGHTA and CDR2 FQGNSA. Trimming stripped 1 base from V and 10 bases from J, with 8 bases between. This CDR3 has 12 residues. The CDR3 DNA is TGTGCCAGCAGCTTAGAGGCGGGAGAGCAGTTCTTC. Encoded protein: CASSLEAGEQFF. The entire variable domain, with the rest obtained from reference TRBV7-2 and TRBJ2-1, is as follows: GAGVSQSPSNKVTEKGKDVELRCDPISGHTALYWYRQSLGQGLEFLIYFQGNSAPDKSGLPSDRFSAERTGGSVSTLTIQRTQQEDSAVYLCASSLEAGEQFFGPGTRLTVL.

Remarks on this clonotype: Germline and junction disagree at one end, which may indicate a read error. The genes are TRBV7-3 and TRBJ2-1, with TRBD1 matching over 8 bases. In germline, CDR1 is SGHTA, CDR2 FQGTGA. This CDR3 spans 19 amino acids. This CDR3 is CASSLRPGSVGQAYNEQFF. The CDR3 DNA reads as TGTGCCAGCAGCTTAAGGCCGGGCTCGGTGGGACAGGCTTACAACGAGCAGTTCTTC.

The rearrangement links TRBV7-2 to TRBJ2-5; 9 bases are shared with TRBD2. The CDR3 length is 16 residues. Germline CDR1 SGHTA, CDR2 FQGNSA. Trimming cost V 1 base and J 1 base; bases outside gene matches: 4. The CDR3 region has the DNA TGTGCCAGCAGCTTAGGAAGCGGGGGGACCCAAGAGACCCAGTACTTC. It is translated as CASSLGSGGTQETQYF. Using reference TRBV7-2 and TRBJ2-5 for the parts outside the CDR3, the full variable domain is GAGVSQSPSNKVTEKGKDVELRCDPISGHTALYWYRQSLGQGLEFLIYFQGNSAPDKSGLPSDRFSAERTGGSVSTLTIQRTQQEDSAVYLCASSLGSGGTQETQYFGPGTRLLVL.